These 26 T cell receptor beta chains were sequenced from one sample in a study of blood T cell repertoires in COVID-19. TCRdb's copy holds only in-frame clones and misses some; the assay was immunoSEQ multiplex PCR. The data contain about 18,000 clones, roughly 87% of them singletons. Sequencing was done on a sample of peripheral blood. The receptors here all came from a human donor in a cohort sampled during active COVID-19.

The chain employs TRBV7-2 and TRBJ1-4, with 7 bases fitting TRBD1. V dropped 5 bases and J dropped 8; count of bases not matched to a gene: 8. This CDR3 spans 14 amino acids. Germline V gene lookup returns CDR1 SGHTA and CDR2 FQGNSA. CDR3 DNA sequence: TGTGCCAGCAGCACCCGACAGGGTGGGGAAAAACTGTTTTTT. Its translation is CASSTRQGGEKLFF.

The chain links TRBV7-9 to TRBJ1-4, with 7 positions matching TRBD1. There are 15 residues in the CDR3. The V and J ends lost 3 bases and 8 bases, in that order; junction bases with no gene match: 9. Germline V gene data show CDR1 as SEHNR and CDR2 as FQNEAQ (reference sequence). The CDR3 DNA follows: TGTGCCAGCAGCTTCCAGGGGGGCGAGTGGGAAAAACTGTTTTTT. Encoded protein: CASSFQGGEWEKLFF.

CDR3 loop: CSASRGQGSYNEQFF. DNA for the CDR3: TGCAGTGCTAGTAGGGGACAGGGCTCCTACAATGAGCAGTTCTTC. The V and J genes are TRBV20-1 and TRBJ2-1; 9 bases map to TRBD1. This CDR3 region has 15 residues. Trimming removed 3 bases from V and 0 bases from J; junction bases left unmatched: 3. From germline, CDR1 is DFQATT and CDR2 SNEGSKA (reference sequence).

The DNA of the CDR3 is TGTGCCAGCAGCCAAGGGGCCCCCTCTGGAAACACCATATATTTT. Translated, it gives CASSQGAPSGNTIYF. J is TRBJ1-3 and V is TRBV3-1 (or the pseudogene TRBV3-2); no definite D call. Germline CDR1 reads LGHDT; CDR2 reads YNNKEL (reference sequence). The CDR3 has 15 residues. Trimming cost V 1 base and J 0 bases, with 7 bases left between them.

The chain couples TRBV6-6 to TRBJ1-5; D perhaps matches TRBD1 (5 bases). The CDR3 spans 14 residues. Germline CDR1 reads MNHNY; CDR2 reads SVGAGI (reference sequence). V was clipped by 0 bases and J by 6 bases, with 9 bases between them. The CDR3 reads CASSYSSGFQPQHF. In DNA form, the CDR3 reads TGTGCCAGCAGTTACTCATCAGGGTTTCAGCCCCAGCATTTT.

The chain recombines TRBV7-2 with TRBJ2-5, with 13 nucleotides matching TRBD2. CDR1 SGHTA and CDR2 FQGNSA come from the germline V gene. The V segment lost 5 bases and the J segment 6 bases; nucleotides outside the gene matches: 6. The CDR3 totals 15 residues. The CDR3 bases are TGTGCCAGCAGCCGTACTAGCGGGGGGGCGAAGACCCAGTACTTC. Translation gives CASSRTSGGAKTQYF. Full variable domain (outside the CDR3, taken from reference TRBV7-2 and TRBJ2-5): GAGVSQSPSNKVTEKGKDVELRCDPISGHTALYWYRQSLGQGLEFLIYFQGNSAPDKSGLPSDRFSAERTGGSVSTLTIQRTQQEDSAVYLCASSRTSGGAKTQYFGPGTRLLVL.

The chain is built from TRBV5-1 and TRBJ2-5, with 10 bases aligning to TRBD1. J lost 2 bases, V lost 4 bases, and 5 bases had no gene match. Germline V gene sequence: CDR1 SGHRS, CDR2 YFSETQ. This CDR3 comprises 15 residues. This CDR3 reads CASSRPGQGQETQYF. The CDR3 DNA is TGCGCCAGCAGCCGACCGGGACAGGGGCAAGAGACCCAGTACTTC.

V is TRBV6-1 and J is TRBJ1-2; D gene uncertain. Looked up from germline, CDR1 is MNHNS and CDR2 is SASEGT. This CDR3 spans 13 amino acids. The V end was cut by 2 bases, the J end by 7 bases, with 11 bases between. CDR3 nucleotides: TGTGCCAGCAGTGAAACGGGCAGCGGTGGCTACACCTTC. The encoded protein is CASSETGSGGYTF.

The rearrangement joins TRBV6-5 to TRBJ1-6; 7 positions match TRBD1. The V segment lost 8 bases and the J segment 5 bases; nucleotides outside the gene matches: 6. Germline V CDR1 and CDR2: MNHEY, SVGAGI. The CDR3 extends over 14 amino acids. The CDR3 nucleotides read TGTGCCAGCCGCGGACAGGTACATAATTCACCCCTCCACTTT. It encodes CASRGQVHNSPLHF.

The rearrangement links TRBV4-1 to TRBJ1-1; 7 bases match TRBD1. Trimming cost V 0 bases and J 11 bases; bases outside gene matches: 9. The CDR3 is 14 amino acids. Germline lookup yields CDR1 MGHRA and CDR2 YSYEKL. Here the CDR3 DNA reads TGCGCCAGCAGCCAAGAGGTTAGGGGGCTGGGCGCTTTCTTT. Its translation: CASSQEVRGLGAFF.

The gene calls are TRBV6-6 and TRBJ2-1; 11 bases match TRBD1. The CDR3 runs to 15 residues. Per the germline V gene, CDR1 is MNHNY and CDR2 is SVGAGI (reference sequence). With V trimmed by 4 bases and J by 7 bases, 6 bases remained unmatched. The CDR3 reads CASSFPGQGDNEQFF. CDR3 in DNA: TGTGCCAGCAGTTTCCCGGGACAGGGGGATAATGAGCAGTTCTTC.

This chain joins TRBV24-1 and TRBJ2-2; the D is unclear. The V end was cut by 9 bases, the J end by 1 base, with 14 bases between. Germline CDR1 reads KGHDR; CDR2 reads SFDVKD. The CDR3 runs to 15 residues. For the CDR3, the DNA is TGTGCCACCCAGGCCGGCAGGAAGAACACCGGGGAGCTGTTTTTT. Amino acids: CATQAGRKNTGELFF.

The V and J genes are TRBV4-3 and TRBJ2-1; 10 bases match TRBD2. Germline-derived CDR1 and CDR2 are LGHNA and YSLEER. Trimming cost V 0 bases and J 9 bases; bases outside gene matches: 5. The length of the CDR3 is 15 residues. CDR3 DNA sequence: TGCGCCAGCAGCCAAGATACTAGCGGGGTTGGTGAGCAGTTCTTC. Its protein is CASSQDTSGVGEQFF.

The gene calls are TRBV7-3 and TRBJ2-3; 9 nucleotides match TRBD2. CDR3 length: 16 amino acids. Trimming at V came to 5 bases and at J to 2 bases, leaving 8 bases not matched to a gene. CDR1 and CDR2 from the germline V gene are SGHTA and FQGTGA. The DNA of the CDR3 is TGTGCCAGCAGCCCAGGCCGCGGGGGGGCCACAGATACGCAGTATTTT. Its translation is CASSPGRGGATDTQYF.

V is TRBV9 and J is TRBJ2-2; TRBD2 might be the D (6 bases). V was clipped by 1 base and J by 6 bases, with 10 bases between them. The CDR3 is made up of 14 amino acids. Looked up from germline, CDR1 is SGDLS and CDR2 is YYNGEE. This chain's CDR3 is CASSVHPGAGELFF. The CDR3 DNA is TGTGCCAGCAGCGTACACCCGGGGGCCGGGGAGCTGTTTTTT.

The J gene is TRBJ2-5, the V gene TRBV27; TRBD1 aligns across 9 bases. CDR1 is MNHEY and CDR2 is SMNVEV in the germline V gene (reference sequence). Losses at the gene ends were 5 bases for V and 6 bases for J; bases not matched to a gene: 7. The CDR3 contains 14 residues. The CDR3 sequence: CASSPGQGMQTQYF. CDR3 sequence (DNA): TGTGCCAGCAGTCCGGGACAGGGTATGCAGACCCAGTACTTC.

The J gene is TRBJ2-5, the V gene TRBV19; D perhaps matches TRBD1 (6 bases). Germline V gives CDR1 LNHDA, CDR2 SQIVND (reference sequence). The CDR3 length is 10 residues. The CDR3 here is CATGRETQYF. The CDR3 coding sequence is TGTGCAACAGGGCGAGAGACCCAGTACTTC.

The rearrangement links TRBV6-5 to TRBJ2-3; D may be TRBD2 (5 bases). V gave up 5 bases and J gave up 0 bases, with 12 bases separating them. The CDR3 has 15 residues. Germline V lookup: CDR1 MNHEY, CDR2 SVGAGI. DNA of the CDR3: TGTGCCAGCAGTACGGGGAACCCTAGCACAGATACGCAGTATTTT. Its protein is CASSTGNPSTDTQYF.

The rearrangement links TRBV6-5 to TRBJ1-1; D is unresolved. Germline V lookup: CDR1 MNHEY, CDR2 SVGAGI. Deletions cut 2 bases from V and 1 base from J, with 8 bases between. CDR3 length: 14 residues. The CDR3 protein is CASSYEGWNTEAFF. Here the CDR3 DNA reads TGTGCCAGCAGTTACGAGGGTTGGAACACTGAAGCTTTCTTT.

This clone turned up a few times. This chain uses TRBV4-1 with TRBJ2-1, with 12 nucleotides matching TRBD2. This CDR3 contains 16 residues. J was trimmed by 6 bases and V by 4 bases; bases with no gene match: 7. CDR1 and CDR2 from the germline V gene are MGHRA and YSYEKL. The CDR3 protein is CASSRTSGDQPNEQFF. The CDR3 region has the DNA TGCGCCAGCAGCCGGACTAGCGGGGACCAACCCAATGAGCAGTTCTTC.

V usage is TRBV2 and J usage is TRBJ2-2; TRBD1 aligns across 10 bases. The trim removed 10 bases at V and 4 bases at J, leaving 3 bases unmatched. Germline-derived CDR1 and CDR2 are SNHLY and FYNNEI. The CDR3 has 13 residues. The chain's CDR3 is CATGQGSTGELFF. CDR3 DNA: TGTGCCACGGGACAGGGGTCCACCGGGGAGCTGTTTTTT.

The chain has TRBV6-5 and TRBJ1-2, with a possible D match to TRBD1 (5 bases). Trimming took 7 bases from V and 3 from J, leaving 12 bases between them. CDR1 is MNHEY and CDR2 is SVGAGI in the germline V gene. The CDR3 length is 13 residues. CDR3 region: CASTPGKDYGYTF. In DNA form, the CDR3 reads TGTGCCAGCACCCCAGGGAAGGACTATGGCTACACCTTC.

The V call is TRBV7-3, the J call TRBJ1-1; D remains unclear. The ends were cut back, 2 bases at V and 0 bases at J, with 7 bases in the middle. This CDR3 has 14 amino acids. Germline V gene data show CDR1 as SGHTA and CDR2 as FQGTGA. The CDR3 here is CASSLGGMNTEAFF. CDR3 nucleotide sequence: TGTGCCAGCAGCTTAGGAGGGATGAACACTGAAGCTTTCTTT.

This CDR3 is CASGPQGADTQYF. The CDR3 nucleotides are TGTGCCAGCGGACCTCAGGGGGCAGATACGCAGTATTTT. The genes are TRBV19 and TRBJ2-3; 7 nucleotides agree with TRBD1. Looked up from germline, CDR1 is LNHDA and CDR2 is SQIVND (reference sequence). This CDR3 comprises 13 residues. V gave up 9 bases and J gave up 4 bases; unmatched junction bases: 7.

The chain links TRBV11-2 to TRBJ2-7, with TRBD1 matching over 10 bases. In germline, CDR1 is SGHAT, CDR2 FQNNGV. The CDR3 sequence is 18 residues long. V lost 5 bases to trimming and J lost 4 bases; unmatched junction nucleotides: 17. The CDR3, as DNA: TGTGCCAGCAGCACCCTACACTTTATCCGGGACAGGGGTTACGAGCAGTACTTC. Translation: CASSTLHFIRDRGYEQYF.

The chain joins TRBV13 to TRBJ2-2; 7 bases are a match to TRBD2. Germline lookup yields CDR1 PRHDT and CDR2 FYEKMQ (reference sequence). The CDR3 consists of 16 residues. Trimming took 5 bases from V and 6 from J; bases not matched to a gene: 12. The CDR3 DNA follows: TGTGCCAGCAGCCTAGACCCTAGCGGAGGACCCGGGGAGCTGTTTTTT. Translation gives CASSLDPSGGPGELFF.